A selection of T cell receptor beta chains follows, all from one sample in a study of shared clonotypes between healthy human individuals. The method was immunoSEQ multiplex PCR; TCRdb's version includes in-frame clones alone and lacks a portion of them. The table has approximately 2.1 million clones, approximately 95% seen once. Sequenced sample: naive CD4+ T cells from PBMCs. These receptors were obtained from a man between 18 and 29 years old in good health. Some clones in this sample may be carry-over from other donors' samples. Both conserved end residues are part of each CDR3. Fields, in order: V gene, J gene, D gene, clone size, CDR3 protein, CDR3 DNA. The D gene is left open where the match is weak. For some rows the clone size is stated as once, few or many, or as a class when expanded; others skip it.

v_gene: TRBV6-5
j_gene: TRBJ2-2
d_gene: .
abundance: .
CDR3aa: CASSYSMNGELFF
CDR3nt: TGTGCCAGCAGTTACTCGATGAACGGGGAGCTGTTTTTT

v_gene: TRBV28
j_gene: TRBJ1-2
d_gene: .
abundance: .
CDR3aa: CASSRREGGYTF
CDR3nt: TGTGCCAGCAGCCGCAGGGAGGGCGGCTACACCTTC

v_gene: TRBV28
j_gene: TRBJ1-1
d_gene: .
abundance: .
CDR3aa: CASRQGGDPNTEAFF
CDR3nt: TGTGCCAGCCGCCAAGGCGGCGATCCGAACACTGAAGCTTTCTTT

v_gene: TRBV30
j_gene: TRBJ1-2
d_gene: .
abundance: .
CDR3aa: CAWLDRYGYTF
CDR3nt: TGTGCCTGGCTGGACCGCTATGGCTACACCTTC

v_gene: TRBV18
j_gene: TRBJ2-7
d_gene: TRBD2
abundance: few
CDR3aa: CASSPLTSGLYEQYF
CDR3nt: TGTGCCAGCTCACCACTGACTAGCGGATTATACGAGCAGTACTTC

v_gene: TRBV15
j_gene: TRBJ1-1
d_gene: .
abundance: .
CDR3aa: CATSRAFEPTEAFF
CDR3nt: TGTGCCACCAGCAGAGCTTTCGAGCCCACTGAAGCTTTCTTT

v_gene: TRBV5-1
j_gene: TRBJ1-2
d_gene: .
abundance: .
CDR3aa: CASSPGGAQTNYGYTF
CDR3nt: TGCGCCAGCAGCCCGGGGGGGGCGCAAACTAACTATGGCTACACCTTC

v_gene: TRBV5-4
j_gene: TRBJ2-5
d_gene: .
abundance: .
CDR3aa: CASSSRAGGGETQYF
CDR3nt: TGTGCCAGCAGCTCCCGGGCAGGAGGGGGGGAGACCCAGTACTTC

v_gene: TRBV6-6
j_gene: TRBJ2-7
d_gene: .
abundance: .
CDR3aa: CASSYSKRYEQYF
CDR3nt: TGTGCCAGCAGTTACTCGAAGCGGTACGAGCAGTACTTC

v_gene: TRBV5-3
j_gene: TRBJ1-5
d_gene: .
abundance: .
CDR3aa: CARSDPRNKTHSNQPQHF
CDR3nt: TGTGCCAGAAGCGACCCCCGTAATAAGACTCATAGCAATCAGCCCCAGCATTTT

v_gene: TRBV27
j_gene: TRBJ2-1
d_gene: .
abundance: .
CDR3aa: CASNSRDPSSYNEQFF
CDR3nt: TGTGCCAGCAATAGCCGGGACCCAAGCTCCTACAATGAGCAGTTCTTC

v_gene: TRBV27
j_gene: TRBJ1-5
d_gene: .
abundance: .
CDR3aa: CASSLVGSFSNQPQHF
CDR3nt: TGTGCCAGCAGTTTAGTCGGTTCGTTCAGCAATCAGCCCCAGCATTTT

v_gene: TRBV7-8
j_gene: TRBJ1-1
d_gene: .
abundance: .
CDR3aa: CASSLRFNTEAFF
CDR3nt: TGTGCCAGCAGCTTAAGATTCAACACTGAAGCTTTCTTT

v_gene: TRBV18
j_gene: TRBJ2-2
d_gene: TRBD1
abundance: .
CDR3aa: CASSTGQGGELFF
CDR3nt: TGTGCCAGCTCAACTGGACAGGGCGGGGAGCTGTTTTTT

v_gene: TRBV5-6
j_gene: TRBJ2-5
d_gene: TRBD1
abundance: .
CDR3aa: CASSLSRGQGNF
CDR3nt: TGTGCCAGCAGCTTGTCAAGGGGACAGGGGAACTTC

v_gene: TRBV6-1
j_gene: TRBJ2-5
d_gene: TRBD2
abundance: .
CDR3aa: CASLAGAQETQYF
CDR3nt: TGTGCCAGCTTAGCGGGGGCCCAAGAGACCCAGTACTTC

v_gene: TRBV7-6
j_gene: TRBJ2-1
d_gene: TRBD1
abundance: .
CDR3aa: CASSSLRDRGNEQFF
CDR3nt: TGTGCCAGCAGCTCACTCCGGGACAGGGGGAATGAGCAGTTCTTC

v_gene: TRBV4-1
j_gene: TRBJ2-7
d_gene: TRBD2
abundance: .
CDR3aa: CASSQGRASGQYEQYF
CDR3nt: TGCGCCAGCAGCCAAGGCCGGGCTAGCGGGCAATACGAGCAGTACTTC

v_gene: TRBV6-1
j_gene: TRBJ2-5
d_gene: TRBD1
abundance: .
CDR3aa: CASSGRTGIQETQYF
CDR3nt: TGTGCCAGCAGTGGACGGACAGGCATACAAGAGACCCAGTACTTC

v_gene: TRBV5-1
j_gene: TRBJ2-7
d_gene: TRBD2
abundance: once
CDR3aa: CASSDTAGAYEQYF
CDR3nt: TGCGCCAGCAGCGATACGGCGGGAGCTTACGAGCAGTACTTC

v_gene: TRBV11-3
j_gene: TRBJ2-7
d_gene: TRBD2
abundance: .
CDR3aa: CASSLGRFAGGPSEQYF
CDR3nt: TGTGCCAGCAGCTTAGGCCGTTTCGCGGGAGGGCCCTCCGAGCAGTACTTC

v_gene: TRBV2
j_gene: TRBJ2-1
d_gene: .
abundance: .
CDR3aa: CASSLGVYNEQFF
CDR3nt: TGTGCCAGCTCCCTAGGGGTGTACAATGAGCAGTTCTTC

v_gene: TRBV11-2
j_gene: TRBJ1-3
d_gene: .
abundance: .
CDR3aa: CASSLVIGSGNTIYF
CDR3nt: TGTGCCAGCAGCTTAGTAATCGGGTCTGGAAACACCATATATTTT

v_gene: TRBV11-2
j_gene: TRBJ2-5
d_gene: TRBD2
abundance: .
CDR3aa: CATLAGVGQTQYF
CDR3nt: TGTGCCACCCTAGCGGGAGTGGGGCAGACCCAGTACTTC

v_gene: TRBV28
j_gene: TRBJ2-3
d_gene: TRBD2
abundance: once
CDR3aa: CASSLVGGGPDTQYF
CDR3nt: TGTGCCAGCAGTTTAGTGGGGGGGGGTCCAGATACGCAGTATTTT

v_gene: TRBV7-2
j_gene: TRBJ2-7
d_gene: TRBD2
abundance: .
CDR3aa: CASSLDGRSSYEQYF
CDR3nt: TGTGCCAGCAGCTTAGACGGGAGGTCATCCTACGAGCAGTACTTC

v_gene: TRBV6-5
j_gene: TRBJ2-1
d_gene: .
abundance: .
CDR3aa: CASSSLIPGNEQFF
CDR3nt: TGTGCCAGCAGTTCCCTGATCCCGGGAAATGAGCAGTTCTTC

v_gene: TRBV5-6
j_gene: TRBJ1-2
d_gene: .
abundance: .
CDR3aa: CASSLGWQGFGYTF
CDR3nt: TGTGCCAGCAGCTTGGGGTGGCAGGGATTTGGCTACACCTTC

v_gene: TRBV9
j_gene: TRBJ1-1
d_gene: .
abundance: .
CDR3aa: CASSARASLNTEAFF
CDR3nt: TGTGCCAGCAGCGCTCGCGCCAGTCTGAACACTGAAGCTTTCTTT

v_gene: TRBV7-3
j_gene: TRBJ2-3
d_gene: .
abundance: once
CDR3aa: CASSLTVTGTSTDTQYF
CDR3nt: TGTGCCAGCAGCTTAACGGTGACCGGGACCAGCACAGATACGCAGTATTTT

v_gene: TRBV6-4
j_gene: TRBJ2-5
d_gene: .
abundance: .
CDR3aa: CASSLEAQETQYF
CDR3nt: TGTGCCAGCAGTCTTGAAGCTCAAGAGACCCAGTACTTC

v_gene: TRBV4-1
j_gene: TRBJ1-1
d_gene: .
abundance: .
CDR3aa: CASNKVPLNTEAFF
CDR3nt: TGCGCCAGCAATAAGGTTCCGCTGAACACTGAAGCTTTCTTT

v_gene: TRBV6-5
j_gene: TRBJ1-1
d_gene: .
abundance: few
CDR3aa: CASTPPATTEAFF
CDR3nt: TGTGCCAGCACTCCGCCCGCAACCACTGAAGCTTTCTTT

v_gene: TRBV6-1
j_gene: TRBJ1-2
d_gene: .
abundance: .
CDR3aa: CASSAGYGRESGGYTF
CDR3nt: TGTGCCAGCAGTGCGGGTTACGGGCGTGAGTCGGGAGGCTACACCTTC

v_gene: TRBV29-1
j_gene: TRBJ2-4
d_gene: .
abundance: .
CDR3aa: CSVEGDLAKNIQYF
CDR3nt: TGCAGCGTTGAGGGGGATCTAGCCAAAAACATTCAGTACTTC

v_gene: TRBV30
j_gene: TRBJ1-2
d_gene: .
abundance: .
CDR3aa: CAWSRGLDRGYGYTF
CDR3nt: TGTGCCTGGAGCCGGGGTTTGGACCGGGGCTATGGCTACACCTTC

v_gene: TRBV5-6
j_gene: TRBJ2-7
d_gene: .
abundance: .
CDR3aa: CASSSTVLGSYEQYF
CDR3nt: TGTGCCAGCAGCTCGACAGTCCTGGGCTCCTACGAGCAGTACTTC

v_gene: TRBV18
j_gene: TRBJ2-1
d_gene: TRBD2
abundance: .
CDR3aa: CASSPPGLAGEEQFF
CDR3nt: TGTGCCAGCTCACCGCCGGGACTAGCGGGAGAAGAGCAGTTCTTC

v_gene: TRBV7-9
j_gene: TRBJ1-3
d_gene: .
abundance: .
CDR3aa: CASSTGLSGNTIYF
CDR3nt: TGTGCCAGCAGCACCGGGCTATCCGGAAACACCATATATTTT

v_gene: TRBV28
j_gene: TRBJ2-3
d_gene: .
abundance: few
CDR3aa: CASSTSHDTQYF
CDR3nt: TGTGCCAGCAGTACTAGCCATGATACGCAGTATTTT

v_gene: TRBV20-1
j_gene: TRBJ1-1
d_gene: .
abundance: .
CDR3aa: CSARLYTEAFF
CDR3nt: TGCAGTGCTAGATTGTACACTGAAGCTTTCTTT

v_gene: TRBV19
j_gene: TRBJ1-1
d_gene: .
abundance: .
CDR3aa: CASNSRGLNTEAFF
CDR3nt: TGTGCCAGTAACTCCAGGGGATTGAACACTGAAGCTTTCTTT

v_gene: TRBV9
j_gene: TRBJ2-1
d_gene: TRBD1
abundance: .
CDR3aa: CASSAGTGAKNEQFF
CDR3nt: TGTGCCAGCAGCGCCGGGACAGGGGCGAAAAATGAGCAGTTCTTC

v_gene: TRBV11-2
j_gene: TRBJ2-1
d_gene: TRBD2
abundance: .
CDR3aa: CASSRTSGRGEQFF
CDR3nt: TGTGCCAGCAGCAGAACTAGCGGGAGGGGTGAGCAGTTCTTC

v_gene: TRBV5-6
j_gene: TRBJ1-4
d_gene: .
abundance: .
CDR3aa: CASSLWSRNEKLFF
CDR3nt: TGTGCCAGCAGCTTGTGGAGCAGGAATGAAAAACTGTTTTTT

v_gene: TRBV20-1
j_gene: TRBJ1-2
d_gene: .
abundance: .
CDR3aa: CSARSLGYTF
CDR3nt: TGCAGTGCTCGTTCCCTGGGCTACACCTTC

v_gene: TRBV6-1
j_gene: TRBJ2-7
d_gene: .
abundance: .
CDR3aa: CASSNRVGTSYEQYF
CDR3nt: TGTGCCAGCAGTAACAGGGTAGGGACGTCCTACGAGCAGTACTTC

v_gene: TRBV5-1
j_gene: TRBJ2-3
d_gene: .
abundance: .
CDR3aa: CASSPDRRGGDTQYF
CDR3nt: TGCGCCAGCAGCCCCGACCGCCGAGGGGGGGATACGCAGTATTTT